A selection of T cell receptor beta chains follows, all from one sample in a study of shared clonotypes between healthy human individuals. Here immunoSEQ multiplex PCR was the method, and the copy in TCRdb shows in-frame clones only, minus some. The repertoire consists of roughly 2.1 million clones, with 93% occurring once and the leading ten covering roughly 1.8%. Input material: naive CD8+ T cells from PBMCs. These TCRs come from a man in his late teens or twenties in good health. Some clones in this sample may be carry-over from other donors' samples. Each CDR3 is given with its conserved first and last residue. The D gene is left open where the match is weak. A row's size may be missing; if present it is once, few, many or a size class.

j_gene	d_gene	abundance	v_gene	CDR3aa
TRBJ1-5	TRBD1	once	TRBV10-2	CASRSPEGTGPSNQPQHF
TRBJ2-7	.	.	TRBV6-1	CASSAHRAHSYEQYF
TRBJ2-7	TRBD2	.	TRBV27	CASSPGRAYEQYF
TRBJ1-2	.	.	TRBV29-1	CSVDVHPRGYGYTF
TRBJ1-2	.	.	TRBV9	CASSWSEDSTGGYTF
TRBJ1-5	.	.	TRBV28	CASSLSWGSDQPQHF
TRBJ1-1	TRBD1	.	TRBV5-1	CASSKGQGAFF
TRBJ2-1	TRBD2	.	TRBV7-9	CASSSRTSGGYNEQFF
TRBJ1-2	.	.	TRBV25-1	CASSGATRRIYGYTF
TRBJ2-1	TRBD2	.	TRBV27	CASSLRIAGANEQFF
TRBJ2-1	.	.	TRBV27	CASSLNPPVGLYNEQFF
TRBJ2-7	TRBD2	.	TRBV7-3	CASSSATSGRVYEQYF
TRBJ2-1	.	.	TRBV14	CASSQGERRPYNEQFF
TRBJ2-6	.	.	TRBV7-9	CASSWLSGANVLTF
TRBJ2-7	TRBD2	once	TRBV13	CASSSVGLAGISQYEQYF
TRBJ2-5	TRBD1	.	TRBV12-5	CASGPPGTGKGQETQYF
TRBJ2-1	TRBD2	.	TRBV4-1	CASSQGAGELNEQFF
TRBJ1-1	.	.	TRBV27	CASSSGVLTEAFF
TRBJ2-7	TRBD2	.	TRBV27	CASSLRLAESYEQYF
TRBJ2-5	TRBD1	.	TRBV7-9	CAGGTGVETQYF
TRBJ2-1	.	.	TRBV13	CASSLGRSSYNEQFF
TRBJ2-7	TRBD2	.	TRBV13	CASSSGTSGSPNYEQYF
TRBJ2-1	TRBD2	.	TRBV9	CASRPPTSGRNYNEQFF
TRBJ2-7	TRBD1	.	TRBV7-6	CASSLGTGESHEQYF
TRBJ2-1	.	.	TRBV7-3	CASSLSGGRSSYNEQFF
TRBJ2-7	.	.	TRBV29-1	CSVEDWGKSPYEQYF
TRBJ1-1	.	.	TRBV5-1	CASSLEQGTEAFF
TRBJ2-7	TRBD2	.	TRBV11-2	CASSLGAGVSYEQYF
TRBJ2-7	.	.	TRBV10-3	CAIWDVGGRNEQYF
TRBJ2-7	.	.	TRBV4-1	CASSQEYRRLNYEQYF
TRBJ1-1	.	.	TRBV19	CASSFLNTEAFF
TRBJ2-5	.	.	TRBV28	CASSPSRGTPPQETQYF
TRBJ1-1	.	.	TRBV7-9	CASSLWIGKNTEAFF
TRBJ2-7	.	.	TRBV11-1	CASSLAGDSYEQYF
TRBJ2-4	.	.	TRBV15	CATSRDDRSYGDKNIQYF
TRBJ2-1	TRBD2	once	TRBV28	CASSSPRLAGGRGSYNEQFF
TRBJ2-7	.	.	TRBV5-6	CASSPQLSPDYEQYF
TRBJ1-1	TRBD1	.	TRBV19	CASSTLDRDEAFF
TRBJ1-2	.	.	TRBV19	CASSTQGGGYTF
TRBJ2-1	TRBD2	.	TRBV9	CASSSPLAGGSYNEQFF
TRBJ2-7	TRBD2	.	TRBV19	CASSMVGRLAGVYEQYF
TRBJ2-5	.	.	TRBV4-3	CATRDNQETQYF
TRBJ1-1	TRBD1	once	TRBV4-3	CASSPGTAKNTEAFF
TRBJ2-4	TRBD1	.	TRBV13	CASSSSRGRGNIQYF
TRBJ2-1	.	once	TRBV27	CASRAGVPQRNEQFF
TRBJ1-1	.	.	TRBV5-4	CASSDSQVRKAFF
TRBJ2-2	.	.	TRBV6-4	CASSVTGNTGELFF
TRBJ2-3	.	.	TRBV9	CASSVSLGGLSTDTQYF
TRBJ2-1	.	.	TRBV4-1	CASSLGAGQAYNEQFF
TRBJ1-2	TRBD1	.	TRBV2	CASSEIGGNGYTF
TRBJ2-3	.	once	TRBV6-5	CASAPTIPPDTQYF
TRBJ2-5	.	.	TRBV7-9	CASSLDSIGETQYF
TRBJ2-7	.	.	TRBV19	CASSILWQGPDEQYF
TRBJ2-1	TRBD1	.	TRBV27	CASSSTRDRGWNEQFF
TRBJ1-1	.	.	TRBV9	CASSLAHGMNTEAFF